Below, one T cell receptor (beta chain) is given with its context. Its matching antigen is unknown. Trimming removed 0 bases at V and 5 bases at J, with 14 bases between. The CDR3 runs 15 residues. TCRdb's table, derived via immunoSEQ multiplex PCR, lists solely in-frame clones and lacks some. The table has more than 65,000 clones, around four fifths seen once; the top ten hold less than 3%. The sample is drawn from a study of OX40 agonist ivuxolimab in advanced cancers. Study in general: An agonistic human IgG2 monoclonal antibody against OX40 (CD134) was given.

Findings of the study overall: More expanded clones were found, on average, in CD8+ than in CD4+ T cells. Clonal expansion in partial responders at 0.1-3.0 mg/kg ranked among the lowest.

Material: CD4+ or CD8+ T cells sorted from blood, obtained in a trial of the OX40 agonist ivuxolimab. The chain carries TRBV23-1 and TRBJ2-7; tentative D call: TRBD1 (6 bases). TRBV23-1 is assigned to the ORF class and has an uncertain function. This TCR came from an adult with an advanced solid tumor such as melanoma, head and neck, liver or kidney cancer. The CDR3 region is CASSQSHQGRDEQYF. CDR3 DNA: TGCGCCAGCAGTCAATCTCACCAGGGGAGAGACGAGCAGTACTTC.